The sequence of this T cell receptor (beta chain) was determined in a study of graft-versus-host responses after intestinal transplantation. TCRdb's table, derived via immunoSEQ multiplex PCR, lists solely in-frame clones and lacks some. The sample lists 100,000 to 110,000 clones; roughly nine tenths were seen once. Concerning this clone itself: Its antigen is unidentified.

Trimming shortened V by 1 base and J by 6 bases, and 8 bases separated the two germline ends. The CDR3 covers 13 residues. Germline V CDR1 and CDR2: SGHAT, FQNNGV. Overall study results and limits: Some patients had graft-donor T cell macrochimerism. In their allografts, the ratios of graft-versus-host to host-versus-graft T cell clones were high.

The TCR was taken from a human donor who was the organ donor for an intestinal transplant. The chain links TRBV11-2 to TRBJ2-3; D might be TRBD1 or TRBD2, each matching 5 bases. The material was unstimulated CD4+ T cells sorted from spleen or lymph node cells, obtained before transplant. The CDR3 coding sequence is TGTGCCAGCAGCTTAGGCTGGGGGGATACGCAGTATTTT. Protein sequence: CASSLGWGDTQYF.